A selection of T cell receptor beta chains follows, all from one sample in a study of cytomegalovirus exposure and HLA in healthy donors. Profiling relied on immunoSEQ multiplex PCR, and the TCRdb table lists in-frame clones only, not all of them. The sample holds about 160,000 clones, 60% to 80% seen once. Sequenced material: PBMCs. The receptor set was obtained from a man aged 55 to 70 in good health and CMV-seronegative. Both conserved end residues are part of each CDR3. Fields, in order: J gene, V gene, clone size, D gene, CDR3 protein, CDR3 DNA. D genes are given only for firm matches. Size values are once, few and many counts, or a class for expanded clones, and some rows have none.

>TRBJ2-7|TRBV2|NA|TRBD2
CASEGSGGYEQYF
TGTGCCAGCGAAGGAAGCGGGGGCTACGAGCAGTACTTC
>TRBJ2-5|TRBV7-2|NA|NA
CASSFASQETQYF
TGTGCCAGCAGCTTCGCCAGCCAAGAGACCCAGTACTTC
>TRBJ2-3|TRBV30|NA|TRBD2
CALAGALTDTQYF
TGTGCATTAGCGGGAGCGCTAACAGATACGCAGTATTTT
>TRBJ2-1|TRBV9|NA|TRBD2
CASSVGLAGVYNEQFF
TGTGCCAGCAGCGTAGGGCTAGCGGGAGTCTACAATGAGCAGTTCTTC
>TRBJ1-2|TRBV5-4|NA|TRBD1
CASSPTGGVFGYTF
TGTGCCAGCAGCCCCACAGGGGGAGTTTTTGGCTACACCTTC
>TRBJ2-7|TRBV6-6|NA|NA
CAIAEIAPYEQYF
TGTGCCATAGCAGAAATTGCCCCCTACGAGCAGTACTTC
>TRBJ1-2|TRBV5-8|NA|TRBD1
CASSSFRDRVVGYTF
TGTGCCAGCAGCTCGTTCCGGGACAGGGTAGTTGGCTACACCTTC
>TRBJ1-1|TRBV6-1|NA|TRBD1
CASTRGLQENTEAFF
TGTGCCAGCACCAGGGGGCTTCAGGAGAACACTGAAGCTTTCTTT
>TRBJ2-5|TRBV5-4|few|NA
CASSPRWGGRETQYF
TGTGCCAGCAGCCCGCGGTGGGGCGGCCGGGAGACCCAGTACTTC
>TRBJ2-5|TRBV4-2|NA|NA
CASSPGGRSQETQYF
TGTGCCAGCAGCCCCGGGGGGCGGAGCCAAGAGACCCAGTACTTC
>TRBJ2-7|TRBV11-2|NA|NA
CASNLDAAAAYEQYF
TGTGCCAGCAACCTCGACGCAGCGGCCGCCTACGAGCAGTACTTC
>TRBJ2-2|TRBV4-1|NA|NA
CASNRDTGELFF
TGCGCCAGCAACAGGGACACCGGGGAGCTGTTTTTT
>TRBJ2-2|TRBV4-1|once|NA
CASSPRAGWPGELFF
TGCGCCAGCAGCCCCCGGGCAGGGTGGCCCGGGGAGCTGTTTTTT
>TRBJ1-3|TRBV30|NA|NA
CASSTGSGNTIYF
TGTGCCTCCTCGACAGGCTCTGGAAACACCATATATTTT
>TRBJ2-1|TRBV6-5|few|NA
CASRGLRRLYNEQFF
TGTGCCAGCAGGGGATTGAGGAGGCTTTACAATGAGCAGTTCTTC
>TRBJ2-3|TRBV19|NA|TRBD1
CASSMGQGSDTQYF
TGTGCCAGTAGTATGGGACAGGGTTCAGATACGCAGTATTTT
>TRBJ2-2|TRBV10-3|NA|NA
CAISPPARQNNTGELFF
TGTGCCATCAGTCCCCCGGCCAGGCAGAACAACACCGGGGAGCTGTTTTTT
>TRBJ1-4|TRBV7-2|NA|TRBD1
CASSLAWQGDEKLFF
TGTGCCAGCAGCTTAGCTTGGCAGGGGGATGAAAAACTGTTTTTT
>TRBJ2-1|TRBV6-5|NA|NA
CASSYENLRNNEQFF
TGTGCCAGCAGTTACGAGAATCTAAGAAACAATGAGCAGTTCTTC
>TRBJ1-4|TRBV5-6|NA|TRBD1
CASSLRQGNEKLFF
TGTGCCAGCAGCTTGAGACAGGGTAATGAAAAACTGTTTTTT
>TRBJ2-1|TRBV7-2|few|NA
CASSTDSYNEQFF
TGTGCCAGCAGCACGGACAGTTACAATGAGCAGTTCTTC
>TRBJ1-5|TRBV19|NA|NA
CASSQNQPQHF
TGTGCCAGTAGCCAGAATCAGCCCCAGCATTTT
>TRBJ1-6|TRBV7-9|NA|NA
CASSLAGTNSPLHF
TGTGCCAGCAGCTTAGCGGGGACAAATTCACCCCTCCACTTT
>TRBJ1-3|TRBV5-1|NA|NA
CASSSGTPGNTIYF
TGCGCCAGCAGCTCAGGGACTCCTGGAAACACCATATATTTT
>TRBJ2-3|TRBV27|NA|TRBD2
CASLAGGHVLTDTQYF
TGTGCCAGTCTAGCGGGAGGCCATGTCCTCACAGATACGCAGTATTTT
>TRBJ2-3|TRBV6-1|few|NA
CASSVSGGRDTQYF
TGTGCCAGCAGTGTGTCAGGGGGGAGGGATACGCAGTATTTT
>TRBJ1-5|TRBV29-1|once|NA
CSVIPLGGNQPQHF
TGCAGCGTTATCCCTTTGGGGGGTAATCAGCCCCAGCATTTT
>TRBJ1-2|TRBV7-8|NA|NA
CASSIPRGGYTF
TGTGCCAGCAGCATACCCAGGGGCGGCTACACCTTC
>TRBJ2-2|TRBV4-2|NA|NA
CASSLTGIGNTGELFF
TGTGCCAGCAGCCTAACAGGGATCGGAAACACCGGGGAGCTGTTTTTT
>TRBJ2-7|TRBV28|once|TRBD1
CASTSARAGGEDEQYF
TGTGCCAGCACTTCCGCCCGGGCAGGGGGCGAGGACGAGCAGTACTTC